A single sample is the source of the 10 T cell receptor beta chains below, sequenced in a study of shared clonotypes between healthy human individuals. The table came from immunoSEQ multiplex PCR; TCRdb's copy has only in-frame clones and leaves some out. The sample includes 400,000 to 500,000 clones, 79% of them seen just once. Material: PBMCs. Receptors originate from a woman aged 40 to 49 in good health. Some clones in this sample may be carry-over from other donors' samples.

This chain's CDR3 is CASSRTGQPAERKLFF. The CDR3 region has the DNA TGTGCCAGTAGCCGTACGGGACAGCCAGCCGAGAGAAAACTGTTTTTT. The rearrangement links TRBV19 to TRBJ1-4; 7 nucleotides align to TRBD1. Germline V gene data show CDR1 as LNHDA and CDR2 as SQIVND (reference sequence). The CDR3 sequence is 16 residues long. The V and J ends lost 6 bases and 10 bases, in that order; junction bases with no gene match: 17.

V usage is TRBV28 and J usage is TRBJ1-4; a weak D match, TRBD1 (6 bases). Trimming took 3 bases from V and 0 from J, leaving 14 bases between them. Germline V gene data show CDR1 as MDHEN and CDR2 as SYDVKM. The CDR3 runs 17 residues. The DNA of the CDR3 is TGTGCCAGCAGTTTGGGGGCAGCAATTGCAACTAATGAAAAACTGTTTTTT. As protein: CASSLGAAIATNEKLFF.

This clone was seen a few times. The V and J genes are TRBV5-1 and TRBJ2-6; possibly TRBD1 for D (6 bases). The V gene's germline CDR1 is SGHRS and CDR2 YFSETQ. The germline V and J ends were trimmed by 2 bases and 0 bases, with 9 bases remaining between them. This CDR3 is 16 amino acids long. CDR3 nucleotide sequence: TGCGCCAGCAGCTTAACAGGGTCCTCTGGGGCCAACGTCCTGACTTTC. Its translation: CASSLTGSSGANVLTF.

The V and J genes are TRBV10-3 and TRBJ2-5; the match to TRBD2 covers 7 bases. Trimming removed 7 bases from V and 4 bases from J; junction bases left unmatched: 9. The germline V gene has CDR1 ENHRY and CDR2 SYGVKD. This CDR3 spans 14 amino acids. CDR3 in DNA: TGTGCCATCAAGGGAGGGCCTGGGGGAGAGACCCAGTACTTC. It is translated as CAIKGGPGGETQYF.

The genes are TRBV11-2 and TRBJ1-2, with D possibly matching TRBD1 (5 bases). This CDR3 is 13 amino acids long. V dropped 3 bases and J dropped 7 bases, with 12 bases sitting between them. CDR1 and CDR2 from the germline V gene are SGHAT and FQNNGV. CDR3 coding DNA: TGTGCCAGCAGCTTGGGGGGGGAGGTTGGCTACACCTTC. As protein: CASSLGGEVGYTF.

The CDR3 DNA reads as TGTGCCTGGAGTGCCAACCGTGACTATGGCTACACCTTC. It translates to CAWSANRDYGYTF. The gene calls are TRBV30 and TRBJ1-2, with D uncertain. Trimming shortened V by 1 base and J by 3 bases, and 9 bases separated the two germline ends. Germline assignment: CDR1 GTSNPN and CDR2 SVGIG (reference sequence). The CDR3 extends over 13 amino acids.

The rearrangement links TRBV2 to TRBJ2-7; 9 positions agree with TRBD1. The length of the CDR3 is 13 residues. J gave up 1 base and V 7 bases, and 2 bases lay outside the gene matches. CDR1 is SNHLY, CDR2 FYNNEI, per germline. The CDR3 reads CASTDRGSYEQYF. The CDR3 nucleotides are TGTGCCAGCACGGACAGGGGATCCTACGAGCAGTACTTC.

This clone is a singleton in its sample. The rearrangement joins TRBV10-1 to TRBJ2-7, with 9 bases aligning to TRBD1. V lost 6 bases and J lost 5; bases outside the gene matches: 14. This CDR3 contains 16 residues. From germline, CDR1 is WNHNN and CDR2 SYGVQD (reference sequence). The CDR3: CASSGHRPGQGNEQYF. The CDR3 region has the DNA TGCGCCAGCAGCGGACACCGACCGGGACAGGGAAACGAGCAGTACTTC.

This clone was detected only a few times. The V call is TRBV5-1, the J call TRBJ1-5; TRBD1 is a possible D gene (6 bases). Germline CDR1 SGHRS, CDR2 YFSETQ. The V and J ends lost 2 bases and 2 bases respectively, with 11 bases between them. The CDR3 extends over 15 amino acids. The CDR3 region has the DNA TGCGCCAGCAGCTTACAGGGTGGCGGCAATCAGCCCCAGCATTTT. Translation: CASSLQGGGNQPQHF. Based on the CDR3 plus reference TRBV5-1 and TRBJ1-5, the full variable domain is KAGVTQTPRYLIKTRGQQVTLSCSPISGHRSVSWYQQTPGQGLQFLFEYFSETQRNKGNFPGRFSGRQFSNSRSEMNVSTLELGDSALYLCASSLQGGGNQPQHFGDGTRLSIL.

This clone was counted once. J is TRBJ2-7 and V is TRBV5-6; 15 nucleotides match TRBD2. The CDR3 is made up of 14 amino acids. Germline CDR1 SGHDT, CDR2 YYEEEE. The V gene end was trimmed by 3 bases and the J gene end by 6 bases; junction bases not matched to a gene: 1. CDR3: CASSWGLAGGEQYF. For the CDR3, the DNA is TGTGCCAGCAGCTGGGGACTAGCGGGAGGCGAGCAGTACTTC.